This is a list of T cell receptor beta chains from one sample in a study of cytomegalovirus exposure and HLA in healthy donors. Assay: immunoSEQ multiplex PCR; the TCRdb copy retains only in-frame clones and omits some. Of under 300,000 clones in the sample, more than 75% were seen once. The specimen was PBMCs. The origin of the receptors is a young woman in good health and CMV-seropositive. The conserved cysteine and the conserved F or W are not part of the CDR3 here. The order of the fields is V gene, J gene, CDR3 length, CDR3 protein.

TRBV28	TRBJ1-2	13	ASSLQRGQSYGYT
TRBV5-1	TRBJ1-3	11	ASSLSTGNTIY
TRBV30	TRBJ2-7	13	AWSVALAGAVEQY
TRBV30	TRBJ1-2	9	AWTGNYGYT
TRBV5-1	TRBJ2-3	15	ASSLRPSGSGTDTQY
TRBV7-3	TRBJ2-3	13	ASSLTSGYTDTQY
TRBV7-9	TRBJ2-2	16	ASSLKGLAGGPTGELF
TRBV5-1	TRBJ2-7	13	ASSPTGQGAREQY
TRBV19	TRBJ1-3	14	ASSIESEAAGNTIY
TRBV19	TRBJ1-5	13	ASSLREEENQPQH
TRBV11-2	TRBJ2-7	12	ASSLVTGPYEQY
TRBV7-2	TRBJ2-7	11	ASSPYLAYEQY
TRBV11-2	TRBJ1-1	10	ASNTGNTEAF
TRBV10-1	TRBJ1-2	11	ASSDRTSYGYT
TRBV4-1	TRBJ2-2	14	ATTPEGSGMSGELF
TRBV27	TRBJ2-7	13	ASSNLAASSYEQY
TRBV30	TRBJ2-1	14	AWSAALTSGYNEQF
TRBV19	TRBJ1-1	11	ASSYAGPLEAF
TRBV7-2	TRBJ2-2	17	ASSLRPLGLAGGLGELF
TRBV11-2	TRBJ2-3	16	ASSRGLAGDLSTDTQY
TRBV10-3	TRBJ1-1	12	AISESGRDSEAF
TRBV6-5	TRBJ1-5	11	ASSRDRDQPQH
TRBV7-9	TRBJ2-7	12	ASSLGAGGYEQY
TRBV6-1	TRBJ2-6	16	ASSAWDRGGSGANVLT